Following are 30 T cell receptor beta chains from one sample sequenced in a study of CD8+CD57+ T cells in acquired aplastic anemia. By flow cytometry, patients selected for sequencing had shown an expansion of CD8+CD57+ cells. The template used for profiling TCR beta VDJ and CDR3 was genomic DNA. MiXCR, run by TCRdb on the reads, gives a single entry per CDR3 protein. Here the sample spans around 150,000 distinct CDR3 sequences, 70% to 75% being singletons. Sequencing used sorted CD4+, CD8+, or CD8+CD57+ T cells (not recorded which) from PBMCs. These receptors all come from a human donor with aplastic anemia.

This chain connects TRBV19 to TRBJ1-1; a weak D match, TRBD1 (5 bases). The CDR3 consists of 14 residues. V was cut by 3 bases and J by 4 bases, with 12 bases left in between. Per germline, CDR1 LNHDA and CDR2 SQIVND (reference sequence). CDR3 sequence reads: CASSIGAVVTEAFF. For the CDR3, the DNA is TGTGCCAGTAGTATTGGGGCTGTCGTCACTGAAGCTTTCTTT.

This chain joins TRBV7-8 and TRBJ1-5; TRBD1 is a possible D gene (5 bases). The germline CDR1 and CDR2 sequences are SGHVS and FQNEAQ. The CDR3 covers 15 residues. Trimming pared 1 base from V and 1 base from J, leaving 8 bases between. Here the CDR3 DNA reads TGTGCCAGCAGCTTAGGGGCAGGGAGCAATCAGCCCCAGCATTTT. Its protein is CASSLGAGSNQPQHF.

As DNA, the CDR3 is TGTGCCAGCAGCTTAAGCCCAGGACTCCATTCATTTGGGCCTGGGGCCAACGTCCTGACTTTC. It codes for CASSLSPGLHSFGPGANVLTF. The V call is TRBV11-3, the J call TRBJ2-6; TRBD2 might be the D (5 bases). Germline loops: CDR1 SGHNT, CDR2 YENEEA. Trimming shortened V by 2 bases and J by 2 bases, and 25 bases separated the two germline ends. The CDR3 covers 21 residues.

This chain connects TRBV2 to TRBJ2-3; TRBD1 is a possible D gene (5 bases). The V and J ends lost 8 bases and 10 bases respectively, with 16 bases between them. The CDR3 totals 12 residues. The V gene's germline CDR1 is SNHLY and CDR2 FYNNEI. In DNA form, the CDR3 reads TGTGCCAGCGGGCAGGGTACGGGTTCGCAGTATTTT. This gives the protein CASGQGTGSQYF. The complete variable domain, with remaining parts taken from reference TRBV2 and TRBJ2-3, reads EPEVTQTPSHQVTQMGQEVILRCVPISNHLYFYWYRQILGQKVEFLVSFYNNEISEKSEIFDDQFSVERPDGSNFTLKIRSTKLEDSAMYFCASGQGTGSQYFGPGTRLTVL.

In this sample, this clonotype turned up a few times. V and J are TRBV10-3 and TRBJ2-5, with 7 bases matching TRBD2. Losses at the gene ends were 9 bases for V and 0 bases for J; bases not matched to a gene: 7. Germline CDR1 is ENHRY and CDR2 is SYGVKD. The CDR3 runs 14 residues. The CDR3 nucleotides are TGTGCCATTCAGCTAGCGGCATACCAAGAGACCCAGTACTTC. Its translation: CAIQLAAYQETQYF.

The gene calls are TRBV19 and TRBJ1-5, with 7 bases aligning to TRBD1. The CDR3 loop spans 13 amino acids. V gave up 8 bases and J gave up 6 bases; unmatched junction bases: 7. Germline V gives CDR1 LNHDA, CDR2 SQIVND (reference sequence). As DNA, the CDR3 is TGTGCCAGTCGGACAGGACCCGGTCAGCCCCAGCATTTT. Translating gives CASRTGPGQPQHF.

This clonotype was picked up one time. This chain links TRBV20-1 with TRBJ1-3; perhaps TRBD1 as D (6 bases). This CDR3 has 14 residues. V was cut by 3 bases and J by 4 bases, with 13 bases left in between. Germline assignment: CDR1 DFQATT and CDR2 SNEGSKA (reference sequence). The CDR3: CSASSTGLGNTIYF. CDR3 sequence (DNA): TGCAGTGCTAGTTCGACAGGTCTAGGAAACACCATATATTTT.

J is TRBJ2-7 and V is TRBV7-2; D not certain. The CDR3 is made up of 12 amino acids. The germline V gene encodes CDR1 SGHTA and CDR2 FQGNSA. With 0 bases removed from V and 7 bases from J, the gap between germline ends came to 7 bases. The CDR3 spells CASSLAIGEQYF. The CDR3 region has the DNA TGTGCCAGCAGCTTAGCCATCGGGGAGCAGTACTTC.

V is TRBV2 and J is TRBJ2-3; possible D gene TRBD1, 6 bases. CDR3 length: 13 amino acids. Trimming took off 6 bases at V and 1 base at J, with 8 bases between the two ends. The germline V gene encodes CDR1 SNHLY and CDR2 FYNNEI. The CDR3 DNA sequence: TGTGCCAGCAGCAACAGGGGCACAGATACGCAGTATTTT. It specifies CASSNRGTDTQYF. Full variable domain (remainder filled in from reference TRBV2 and TRBJ2-3): EPEVTQTPSHQVTQMGQEVILRCVPISNHLYFYWYRQILGQKVEFLVSFYNNEISEKSEIFDDQFSVERPDGSNFTLKIRSTKLEDSAMYFCASSNRGTDTQYFGPGTRLTVL.

The gene calls are TRBV10-3 and TRBJ2-2; 7 nucleotides match TRBD2. Trimming took 4 bases from V and 6 from J; bases not matched to a gene: 17. The CDR3 extends over 18 amino acids. Germline V lookup: CDR1 ENHRY, CDR2 SYGVKD. The CDR3 nucleotides read TGTGCCATCAGTGGAGAGTTCAATTCGGGAGGAAGGTCCGGGGAGCTGTTTTTT. Its protein is CAISGEFNSGGRSGELFF.

The V and J genes are TRBV7-8 and TRBJ1-4; D gene unclear. This CDR3 is built from 12 residues. The V gene lost 3 bases and the J gene lost 10 bases, with 9 bases spanning the gap. In germline, CDR1 is SGHVS, CDR2 FQNEAQ. The CDR3 spells CASSLTVGKLFF. The CDR3 nucleotides are TGTGCCAGCAGCTTGACCGTGGGAAAACTGTTTTTT.

In this sample, this clonotype turned up many times. The chain combines TRBV6-4 with TRBJ2-5, with 11 bases matching TRBD1. This CDR3 is built from 15 residues. CDR1 MRHNA and CDR2 SNTAGT come from the germline V gene. Trimming took 4 bases from V and 1 from J; bases not matched to a gene: 2. CDR3 loop: CASSAGTGGQETQYF. As DNA, the CDR3 is TGTGCCAGCAGTGCCGGGACAGGGGGCCAAGAGACCCAGTACTTC.

The CDR3 nucleotides are TGCAGTGCTAGCTCCGCGGGGGGCTCAAAACAAGAGACCCAGTACTTC. This encodes CSASSAGGSKQETQYF. This chain uses TRBV20-1 with TRBJ2-5; 8 bases line up with TRBD2. Germline V CDR1 and CDR2: DFQATT, SNEGSKA (reference sequence). V shed 3 bases and J 2 bases; nucleotides not matched to a gene: 11. The CDR3 length is 16 residues.

This clonotype occurred a few times. This sequence joins TRBV19 and TRBJ2-7; D might be TRBD2 (5 bases). The CDR3 length is 14 residues. Trimming removed 5 bases at V and 4 bases at J, with 15 bases between. The germline V gene has CDR1 LNHDA and CDR2 SQIVND (reference sequence). The CDR3 sequence is CASSPTGRTYEQYF. In nucleotides, the CDR3 is TGTGCCAGTAGTCCCACCGGCCGGACTTACGAGCAGTACTTC. Filled out from reference TRBV19 and TRBJ2-7, the complete variable domain reads DGGITQSPKYLFRKEGQNVTLSCEQNLNHDAMYWYRQDPGQGLRLIYYSQIVNDFQKGDIAEGYSVSREKKESFPLTVTSAQKNPTAFYLCASSPTGRTYEQYFGPGTRLTVT.

In this sample, this clonotype turned up a few times. A much larger clone is a single base away; this may be a read error. The rearrangement links TRBV5-1 to TRBJ2-7; 7 nucleotides align to TRBD2. Germline trimming cut 2 bases from V and 5 bases from J; bases unmatched to any gene: 10. Germline CDR1 and CDR2: SGHRS and YFSETQ. This CDR3 spans 15 amino acids. CDR3 amino acids: CASSFEGLFTNEQYF. CDR3 in DNA: TGCGCCAGCAGCTTTGAGGGACTATTTACCAACGAGCAGTACTTC.

The rearrangement uses TRBV7-9 and TRBJ1-2; D may be TRBD1 (5 bases). Trimming pared 1 base from V and 12 bases from J, leaving 12 bases between. Germline V gene sequence: CDR1 SEHNR, CDR2 FQNEAQ (reference sequence). The CDR3 runs to 12 residues. The CDR3: CASSLGTSGNTF. The DNA of the CDR3 is TGTGCCAGCAGCTTAGGGACATCCGGTAACACCTTC.

This sequence joins TRBV2 and TRBJ2-1; possible D gene TRBD2, 6 bases. Germline V gene lookup returns CDR1 SNHLY and CDR2 FYNNEI. CDR3 length: 13 residues. The V end lost 8 bases, the J end lost 10 bases, and 18 bases lay between the germline ends. As DNA, the CDR3 is TGTGCCAGCCGGCCGCGGGGACCTTACGAGCAGTTCTTC. It specifies CASRPRGPYEQFF. The whole variable domain, remainder taken from reference TRBV2 and TRBJ2-1, is EPEVTQTPSHQVTQMGQEVILRCVPISNHLYFYWYRQILGQKVEFLVSFYNNEISEKSEIFDDQFSVERPDGSNFTLKIRSTKLEDSAMYFCASRPRGPYEQFFGPGTRLTVL.

This clonotype is medium-sized within its sample. This sequence joins TRBV20-1 and TRBJ1-1; tentatively, D is TRBD1 (5 bases). The CDR3 has 13 residues. CDR1 and CDR2 (germline): DFQATT, SNEGSKA (reference sequence). Trimming left V 2 bases short and J 3 bases short, with 10 bases between. The chain's CDR3 is CSARSGGDTEAFF. In nucleotides, the CDR3 is TGCAGTGCTAGATCTGGGGGGGACACTGAAGCTTTCTTT.

In this sample, this clonotype turned up a few times. In nucleotides, the CDR3 is TGTGCCAGCAGCTCACCCTGGGGGACCTACAATGAGCAGTTCTTC. This translates into CASSSPWGTYNEQFF. The chain has TRBV7-9 and TRBJ2-1; D tentatively reads TRBD1 or TRBD2 (5 bases each). V lost 4 bases and J lost 2, with 12 bases in between. The CDR3 is 15 amino acids. Germline V lookup: CDR1 SEHNR, CDR2 FQNEAQ (reference sequence).

This clonotype was detected a few times. J is TRBJ2-3 and V is TRBV28; D assignment may be TRBD1 or TRBD2 (6 bases each). V gave up 7 bases and J gave up 3 bases, with 14 bases separating them. Germline V gives CDR1 MDHEN, CDR2 SYDVKM. The CDR3 sequence is 14 residues long. The CDR3 bases are TGTGCCAGCAAGGGGGGAGACACAACAGATACGCAGTATTTT. Its translation is CASKGGDTTDTQYF.

The rearrangement links TRBV7-9 to TRBJ2-1; D call uncertain. Per germline, CDR1 SEHNR and CDR2 FQNEAQ (reference sequence). Trimming pared 6 bases from V and 0 bases from J, leaving 9 bases between. The CDR3 is 14 residues long. DNA of the CDR3: TGTGCCAGCAGACATCTAAGCTCCTACAATGAGCAGTTCTTC. Its translation is CASRHLSSYNEQFF.

This clonotype has a single count. CDR3 protein: CASSPDHAGNTIYF. The DNA of the CDR3 is TGTGCCAGCAGTCCGGACCATGCTGGAAACACCATATATTTT. The chain carries TRBV12-3 or TRBV12-4 and TRBJ1-3; D call uncertain. This CDR3 comprises 14 residues. V was pared by 5 bases and J by 2 bases, with 10 bases between.

V usage is TRBV4-1 and J usage is TRBJ2-3; D is undetermined. V lost 1 base, J lost 6 bases, and 8 bases lay in between. In germline, CDR1 is MGHRA, CDR2 YSYEKL. CDR3 size: 13 residues. The CDR3 spells CASSQARRDTQYF. CDR3 in DNA: TGCGCCAGCAGCCAAGCCCGCCGGGATACGCAGTATTTT.

The rearrangement joins TRBV24-1 to TRBJ2-3; D is tentatively TRBD1 or TRBD2 (5 bases each). The end of the DNA aligns better with TRBJ2-7, so the J call may be wrong. The length of the CDR3 is 14 residues. Germline V gene sequence: CDR1 KGHDR, CDR2 SFDVKD. CDR3 bases: TGTGCCACCAGTGAGGGACGGGGAACTAGTGAGCAGTACTTC. Protein product: CATSEGRGTSEQYF.

The V and J genes are TRBV9 and TRBJ2-1; 11 positions match TRBD2. CDR3 size: 15 residues. The germline CDR1 and CDR2 sequences are SGDLS and YYNGEE. The V gene end was trimmed by 5 bases and the J gene end by 7 bases; junction bases not matched to a gene: 8. In nucleotides, the CDR3 is TGTGCCAGCAGTTACGGTTTAGCGGGGGGGAATGAGCAGTTCTTC. It encodes CASSYGLAGGNEQFF.

With respect to this clonotype: A read error may be the cause here, since a much bigger clone is one base away. The V call is TRBV12-3 or TRBV12-4, the J call TRBJ2-2; 9 bases align to TRBD2. The CDR3 consists of 17 residues. CDR3 nucleotide sequence: TGTGCCAGCAGTTTATCGGCTACTAGCGGGTACACCGGGGAGCCGTTTTTT. It is translated as CASSLSATSGYTGEPFF.

The chain recombines TRBV15 with TRBJ2-2, with 9 bases lining up with TRBD1. This CDR3 is 18 amino acids long. Germline loops: CDR1 LNHNV, CDR2 YYDKDF (reference sequence). J lost 6 bases, V lost 0 bases, and 11 bases had no gene match. The CDR3 loop is CATSRDSSRQGVSGELFF. DNA for the CDR3: TGTGCCACCAGCAGAGACTCATCGCGACAGGGGGTTTCCGGGGAGCTGTTTTTT.

V is TRBV20-1 and J is TRBJ2-7, with a weak D call TRBD1 (5 bases). Germline V CDR1 and CDR2: DFQATT, SNEGSKA (reference sequence). V was clipped by 0 bases and J by 6 bases, with 15 bases between them. The CDR3 totals 14 residues. Written as DNA, the CDR3 is TGCAGTGCTAGAGATCCGGGCAGGGTGAGCGAGCAGTACTTC. Its protein product is CSARDPGRVSEQYF.

This chain connects TRBV19 to TRBJ2-7; 12 bases are a match to TRBD2. Per the germline V gene, CDR1 is LNHDA and CDR2 is SQIVND (reference sequence). V dropped 2 bases and J dropped 3; count of bases not matched to a gene: 5. The CDR3 sequence is 16 residues long. CDR3 DNA: TGTGCCAGTAGTATATCCAGGACTAGCGGGAACTACGAGCAGTACTTC. It is translated as CASSISRTSGNYEQYF.

The V and J genes are TRBV19 and TRBJ1-1; D is unresolved. Germline V gives CDR1 LNHDA, CDR2 SQIVND (reference sequence). V was shortened by 6 bases and J by 11 bases, with 16 bases between the two germline ends. CDR3 size: 12 residues. The CDR3 spells CASRDPGGGAFF. CDR3 coding DNA: TGTGCCAGTAGAGATCCCGGCGGTGGGGCTTTCTTT.